This is a list of T cell receptor beta chains from one sample in a study of shared clonotypes between healthy human individuals. Using immunoSEQ multiplex PCR, the repertoire was profiled, and TCRdb retains in-frame clones only, with some absent. The sample has 2 million to 2.5 million clones, roughly 91% seen once. What was sequenced was naive CD8+ T cells from PBMCs. The receptors were gathered from a man aged 18-30 years in good health. Some clones in this sample may be carry-over from other donors' samples. Both conserved end residues are part of each CDR3. D genes are given only for firm matches. Size is stated for part of the rows, as once, few or many counts, or as a class when the clone is expanded.

clone size | D gene | J gene | V gene | CDR3 DNA | CDR3 protein
NA | NA | TRBJ2-3 | TRBV18 | TGTGCCAGCTCACCCCTGGGCCAGGTAGCCACAGATACGCAGTATTTT | CASSPLGQVATDTQYF
NA | NA | TRBJ2-1 | TRBV6-5 | TGTGCCAGCAGTTCAGGGGAGAGTGAGCAGTTCTTC | CASSSGESEQFF
NA | NA | TRBJ2-5 | TRBV7-6 | TGTGCCAGCAGCCTCCTAGTAAACCAAGAGACCCAGTACTTC | CASSLLVNQETQYF
NA | NA | TRBJ1-1 | TRBV7-9 | TGTGCCAGCAGCTACACAGGGTCCACTGAAGCTTTCTTT | CASSYTGSTEAFF
NA | NA | TRBJ2-2 | TRBV19 | TGTGCCAGTAGTATAGAAAACACCGGGGAGCTGTTTTTT | CASSIENTGELFF
NA | TRBD2 | TRBJ2-7 | TRBV5-4 | TGTGCCAGCAGCTTCGCTACTAGCGGGAGTTACGAGCAGTACTTC | CASSFATSGSYEQYF
NA | TRBD2 | TRBJ2-7 | TRBV29-1 | TGCAGCGTCCTACCGGGACTAGCGGGACCCGAGCAGTACTTC | CSVLPGLAGPEQYF
NA | NA | TRBJ2-1 | TRBV1 | TGCACCAGCAGGGTCCAGCGGGAGTCGGGCCCATACAATGAGCAGTTCTTC | CTSRVQRESGPYNEQFF
once | TRBD2 | TRBJ2-2 | TRBV7-3 | TGTGCCAGCAGCTTAGGCGGGAGTGGGGAGCTGTTTTTT | CASSLGGSGELFF
NA | TRBD1 | TRBJ1-2 | TRBV5-4 | TGTGCCAGCAGGCAGGACAGGGACCTCTATGGCTACACCTTC | CASRQDRDLYGYTF
NA | TRBD1 | TRBJ2-7 | TRBV5-1 | TGCGCCAGCAGCTTGGGTGGGACAGCCTCCTACGAGCAGTACTTC | CASSLGGTASYEQYF
NA | TRBD2 | TRBJ2-6 | TRBV28 | TGTGCCAGCAGCAATGGACTAGCGGTATCCGTCTCTGGGGCCAACGTCCTGACTTTC | CASSNGLAVSVSGANVLTF
NA | NA | TRBJ2-1 | TRBV29-1 | TGCAGCGTTGAGGGGGGTGAGGGAAGACCCTACAATGAGCAGTTCTTC | CSVEGGEGRPYNEQFF
NA | TRBD1 | TRBJ1-1 | TRBV7-6 | TGTGCCAGCAGCTTAGTCGGCAGGGGGCTACCCAACACTGAAGCTTTCTTT | CASSLVGRGLPNTEAFF
NA | NA | TRBJ1-5 | TRBV19 | TGTGCCAGTAGTATCCGGGAAGTCCTTGGCAATCAGCCCCAGCATTTT | CASSIREVLGNQPQHF
NA | NA | TRBJ2-1 | TRBV13 | TGTGCCAGCAGCTTCCCTGAGTCCTACAATGAGCAGTTCTTC | CASSFPESYNEQFF
NA | TRBD1 | TRBJ2-3 | TRBV9 | TGTGCCAGCAGAGGGGACAGGTCAGATACGCAGTATTTT | CASRGDRSDTQYF
NA | NA | TRBJ1-4 | TRBV28 | TGTGCCAGCAGTCCAGGACCTGAAAAACTGTTTTTT | CASSPGPEKLFF
NA | TRBD2 | TRBJ2-7 | TRBV27 | TGTGCCAGCAGTTTCTCAACCGGGGGGGTCTCCTACGAGCAGTACTTC | CASSFSTGGVSYEQYF
NA | NA | TRBJ2-3 | TRBV7-6 | TGTGCCAGCAGCTTAGCGGTGGGGAGCACAGATACGCAGTATTTT | CASSLAVGSTDTQYF
NA | TRBD2 | TRBJ2-7 | TRBV7-9 | TGTGCCAGCAGCTCAAGACTAGCGGGAGATCACGAGCAGTACTTC | CASSSRLAGDHEQYF
NA | NA | TRBJ2-1 | TRBV11-2 | TGTGCCAGCAGCCCACCGGTGATGTCCTACAATGAGCAGTTCTTC | CASSPPVMSYNEQFF
NA | TRBD1 | TRBJ1-4 | TRBV10-2 | TGCGCCAGTACGAACAGGGGGCGCAATGAAAAACTGTTTTTT | CASTNRGRNEKLFF
NA | NA | TRBJ2-7 | TRBV5-4 | TGTGCCAGCAGCTTGGTAGAGGGGTCCGAGCAGTACTTC | CASSLVEGSEQYF
NA | TRBD1 | TRBJ2-1 | TRBV27 | TGTGCCATCGGGACAGGGAGAAGCGATGAGCAGTTCTTC | CAIGTGRSDEQFF
NA | NA | TRBJ2-1 | TRBV7-3 | TGTGCCAGCAGCTTTCCCGGGACTTTGAATGAGCAGTTCTTC | CASSFPGTLNEQFF
NA | NA | TRBJ1-5 | TRBV10-3 | TGTGCCATCAGTGAGTCGGCAGCGGAGAATCAGCCCCAGCATTTT | CAISESAAENQPQHF
once | NA | TRBJ2-7 | TRBV7-2 | TGTGCCAGCAGCTTAGGGCTGAGGGGCGAGCAGTACTTC | CASSLGLRGEQYF
NA | TRBD2 | TRBJ2-7 | TRBV5-6 | TGTGCCAGCAGCTTGGGGGGACTAGCGTACGGTTACGAGCAGTACTTC | CASSLGGLAYGYEQYF
NA | TRBD2 | TRBJ2-1 | TRBV28 | TGTGCCAGCAGTTTGCGGGAGGGATGGCATGAGCAGTTCTTC | CASSLREGWHEQFF
NA | NA | TRBJ1-1 | TRBV7-9 | TGTGCCAGCAGCTTACAGGATGAAGCTTTCTTT | CASSLQDEAFF
NA | TRBD2 | TRBJ2-1 | TRBV7-9 | TGTGCCAGCACCCTGACTAGCGGGAGTGGGGATGAGCAGTTCTTC | CASTLTSGSGDEQFF
NA | NA | TRBJ1-4 | TRBV7-9 | TGTGCCAGCAGCTTAAGGCCCCCCAGGGCAACTAATGAAAAACTGTTTTTT | CASSLRPPRATNEKLFF
NA | NA | TRBJ1-2 | TRBV6-1 | TGTGCCAGCACCCAGGGGATGGACTATGGCTACACCTTC | CASTQGMDYGYTF
NA | TRBD2 | TRBJ2-1 | TRBV9 | TGTGCCAGCAGCCCAGCTAGCGGGAGTTGGTATGAGCAGTTCTTC | CASSPASGSWYEQFF
NA | NA | TRBJ1-5 | TRBV2 | TGTGCCAGCAGTGATCCGGCAGGAGGGCATCTCGTTAGCAATCAGCCCCAGCATTTT | CASSDPAGGHLVSNQPQHF
NA | TRBD2 | TRBJ2-7 | TRBV29-1 | TGCAGCGCAGCTCCCGGGACCGGGGGGGGGCAGTACTTC | CSAAPGTGGGQYF
few | NA | TRBJ1-1 | TRBV30 | TGTGCCTGGAGCAAGACGTCGGCGAACACTGAAGCTTTCTTT | CAWSKTSANTEAFF
NA | NA | TRBJ2-1 | TRBV4-3 | TGCGCCAGCAGCCAAGCAGTTGTTGTCTCCTACAATGAGCAGTTCTTC | CASSQAVVVSYNEQFF
NA | NA | TRBJ1-5 | TRBV21-1 | TGTGCCAGCGTCGACACCGACCACCGAAGCAATCAGCCCCAGCATTTT | CASVDTDHRSNQPQHF
NA | NA | TRBJ1-1 | TRBV19 | TGTGCCAGTGACACAGGGCCAACTGAAGCTTTCTTT | CASDTGPTEAFF
NA | NA | TRBJ1-5 | TRBV28 | TGTGCCAGCAGTTCGATGGGGGACTCCCACTTCTATAGCAATCAGCCCCAGCATTTT | CASSSMGDSHFYSNQPQHF
NA | TRBD1 | TRBJ2-7 | TRBV13 | TGTGCCAGCAGCTTACGGACAGGGGGCAGCGAGCAGTACTTC | CASSLRTGGSEQYF
once | TRBD2 | TRBJ2-1 | TRBV27 | TGTGCCAGCATATCGACTAGCGGACTTTACAATGAGCAGTTCTTC | CASISTSGLYNEQFF
NA | NA | TRBJ2-7 | TRBV5-6 | TGTGCCAGCAGCTTTCAGGGTCTTTACGAGCAGTACTTC | CASSFQGLYEQYF